The table lists the clone carrying this TCR beta chain with a few counts. RNA transcripts yielded amplified TCR beta CDR3 regions. The workflow started with a first-round RT-PCR run with HTBI primers and then moved on to a second-round multiplex PCR. Using its own MiXCR run on the multiplex PCR reads, TCRdb lists one record per CDR3 protein. The sample carries more than 550,000 distinct CDR3 sequences, approximately 39% recorded once. This entry is derived from a study of Graves' ophthalmopathy and Graves' hyperthyroidism. V shed 2 bases, J shed 8 bases, and the junction held 8 bases outside the gene matches. From germline, CDR1 is SQVTM and CDR2 ANQGSEA. This CDR3 is 15 amino acids long. Clinicians diagnosed using symptoms, serum thyroxine, TRAb, thyroid ultrasound and orbital computed tomography. PBMCs originated in about 10 ml of fresh peripheral blood.

This TCR was recovered from an adult man with Graves' ophthalmopathy. The chain joins TRBV29-1 to TRBJ1-3, with 11 bases that match TRBD1. Material: peripheral blood. CDR3 amino acids: CSVERTGGSGYTIYF. The DNA for the CDR3 is TGCAGCGTTGAACGGACAGGGGGCTCGGGCTACACCATATATTTT.